This T cell receptor beta chain was identified during a study of regulatory T cells in long-lasting Graves disease. In the study overall: A definition of persistent Graves' disease required over 5 years of antithyroid drugs plus positive TSH receptor antibodies.

In building TCR beta libraries, iRepertoire HTBI primers were used together with Arm-PCR of CDR3 regions. TCRdb processed the multiplex PCR reads anew with MiXCR; each CDR3 protein has one entry. Here the sample spans roughly 490,000 distinct CDR3 sequences, approximately 22% being singletons. Regarding the study as a whole: Persistent Graves' patients showed a TCR diversity that was lower than that of newly diagnosed ones. Favoring TRBV28, TRBJ1-2 and TRBJ2-5 was a feature seen in persistent disease.

The sample's time point: persistent/refractory GD, antithyroid drugs over 5 years with positive TRAb. There was RNA extracted from PBMCs, and the TCR library was made from it. Peripheral blood, at about 10 milliliters, went into EDTA tubes. A remark on this clonotype: Its antigen is still unknown.

Germline V gene lookup returns CDR1 DFQATT and CDR2 SNEGSKA (reference sequence). Unmatched junction bases numbered 9, after V lost 5 bases and J lost 5 bases. The length of the CDR3 is 14 residues. Specimen: peripheral blood mononuclear cells (PBMCs), collected when the disease was refractory, from a patient treated with antithyroid drugs. The receptor was isolated from a female donor with Graves disease. The V and J genes are TRBV20-1 and TRBJ2-5, with TRBD1 matching over 9 bases. The CDR3 protein is CSAPRTGVGETQYF. The DNA of the CDR3 is TGCAGTGCTCCCCGGACAGGGGTCGGGGAGACCCAGTACTTC.